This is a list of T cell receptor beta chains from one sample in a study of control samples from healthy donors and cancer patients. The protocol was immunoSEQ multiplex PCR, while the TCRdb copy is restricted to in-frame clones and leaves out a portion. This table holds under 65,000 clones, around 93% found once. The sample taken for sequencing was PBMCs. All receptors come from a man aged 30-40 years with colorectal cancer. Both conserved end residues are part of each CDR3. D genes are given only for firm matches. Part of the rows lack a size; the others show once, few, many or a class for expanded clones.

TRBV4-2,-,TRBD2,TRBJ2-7,CASSQDPSGGYYEQYF,TGTGCCAGCAGCCAAGATCCTAGCGGGGGATACTACGAGCAGTACTTC
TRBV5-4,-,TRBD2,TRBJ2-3,CASSSFTSGMTDTQYF,TGTGCCAGCAGCTCCTTTACTAGCGGGATGACAGATACGCAGTATTTT
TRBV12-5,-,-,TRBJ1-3,CASGMYSGNTIYF,TGTGCTAGTGGGATGTACTCTGGAAACACCATATATTTT
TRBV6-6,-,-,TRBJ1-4,CASSNRDPNEKLFF,TGTGCCAGCAGTAACCGGGACCCTAATGAAAAACTGTTTTTT
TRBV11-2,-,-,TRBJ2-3,CASSLLSGPTDTQYF,TGTGCCAGCAGCTTACTGTCGGGCCCCACAGATACGCAGTATTTT
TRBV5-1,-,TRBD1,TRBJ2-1,CASSVGTAINEQFF,TGCGCCAGCAGCGTCGGGACAGCGATCAATGAGCAGTTCTTC
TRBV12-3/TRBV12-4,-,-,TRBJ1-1,CASNTRRRGLAFF,TGTGCCAGCAACACCAGGCGTAGGGGCTTAGCTTTCTTT
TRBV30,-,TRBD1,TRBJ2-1,CAWNQGANEQFF,TGTGCCTGGAACCAGGGGGCGAATGAGCAGTTCTTC
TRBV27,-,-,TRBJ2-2,CASSLRLAGELFF,TGTGCCAGCAGTTTAAGGTTGGCCGGGGAGCTGTTTTTT
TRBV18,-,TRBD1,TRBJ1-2,CASSPQGTTHYGYTF,TGTGCCAGCTCTCCACAGGGGACAACGCACTATGGCTACACCTTC
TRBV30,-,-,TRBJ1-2,CAWSLANYGYTF,TGTGCCTGGAGTCTTGCGAACTATGGCTACACCTTC
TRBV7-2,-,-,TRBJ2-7,CASSPAGYEQYF,TGTGCCAGCAGCCCAGCGGGCTACGAGCAGTACTTC
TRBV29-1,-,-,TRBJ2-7,CSVAYTYEQYF,TGCAGCGTTGCATACACCTACGAGCAGTACTTC
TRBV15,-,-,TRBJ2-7,CATSIHRDGEQYF,TGTGCCACCAGCATACACAGGGACGGGGAGCAGTACTTC
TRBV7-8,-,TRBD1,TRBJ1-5,CASSRSTGVYQPQHF,TGTGCCAGCAGCAGATCGACAGGGGTTTACCAACCCCAGCATTTT
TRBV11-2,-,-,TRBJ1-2,CASSFGGNYGYTF,TGTGCCAGCAGCTTCGGAGGGAACTATGGCTACACCTTC
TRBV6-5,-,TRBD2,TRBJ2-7,CASSRTSGVYEQYF,TGTGCCAGCAGTAGGACTAGCGGGGTCTACGAGCAGTACTTC
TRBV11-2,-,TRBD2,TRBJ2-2,CASSPSGGAAGELFF,TGTGCCAGCAGCCCTAGCGGGGGGGCCGCCGGGGAGCTGTTTTTT
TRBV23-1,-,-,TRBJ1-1,CASSLVVVSAVMNTEAFF,TGCGCCAGCAGTCTAGTAGTGGTTTCGGCAGTCATGAACACTGAAGCTTTCTTT
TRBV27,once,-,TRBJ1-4,CASSLGGVGEKLFF,TGTGCCAGCAGTTTAGGGGGGGTTGGGGAAAAACTGTTTTTT
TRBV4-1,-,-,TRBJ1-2,CASSQGSGYTF,TGCGCCAGCAGCCAAGGCTCTGGCTACACCTTC
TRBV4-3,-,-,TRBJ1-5,CASSQDREQPQHF,TGCGCCAGCAGCCAAGATAGAGAACAGCCCCAGCATTTT
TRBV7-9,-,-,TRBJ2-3,CASSLDGDTQYF,TGTGCCAGCAGCTTAGACGGCGATACGCAGTATTTT
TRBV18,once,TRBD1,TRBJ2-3,CASSPQTGESSTDTQYF,TGTGCCAGCTCACCACAGACAGGGGAGTCTAGCACAGATACGCAGTATTTT
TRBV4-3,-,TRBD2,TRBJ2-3,CASSQRLAGSTDTQYF,TGCGCCAGCAGCCAAAGACTAGCGGGGAGCACAGATACGCAGTATTTT
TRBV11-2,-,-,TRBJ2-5,CASSFIVGETQYF,TGTGCCAGCAGCTTCATAGTGGGAGAGACCCAGTACTTC
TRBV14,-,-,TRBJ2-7,CASSPNADGRLGQYF,TGTGCCAGCAGCCCAAATGCAGACGGGCGGTTAGGGCAGTACTTC
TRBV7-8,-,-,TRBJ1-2,CASSLQGLDVGYTF,TGTGCCAGCAGCTTGCAGGGCCTGGACGTGGGCTACACCTTC
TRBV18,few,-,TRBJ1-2,CASSPRTANNYGYTF,TGTGCCAGCTCACCTCGGACCGCTAACAACTATGGCTACACCTTC
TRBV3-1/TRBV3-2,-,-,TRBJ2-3,CASSQDWGSGDFTDTQYF,TGTGCCAGCAGCCAAGATTGGGGTTCGGGGGATTTTACAGATACGCAGTATTTT
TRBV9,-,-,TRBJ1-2,CASSVDSTMAYTF,TGTGCCAGCAGCGTAGATAGTACGATGGCGTACACCTTC
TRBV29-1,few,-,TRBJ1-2,CSVEVLGAGYGYTF,TGCAGCGTTGAAGTCCTCGGGGCGGGCTATGGCTACACCTTC
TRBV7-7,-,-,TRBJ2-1,CASSLDSGASYNEQFF,TGTGCTAGCAGCTTGGATAGCGGAGCCTCCTACAATGAGCAGTTCTTC
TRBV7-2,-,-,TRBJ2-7,CASSPRGGGSNEQYF,TGTGCCAGCAGCCCCCGTGGGGGCGGTTCCAACGAGCAGTACTTC
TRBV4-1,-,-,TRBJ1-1,CASSQVTRNRTEAFF,TGCGCCAGCAGCCAAGTTACACGTAATAGGACTGAAGCTTTCTTT
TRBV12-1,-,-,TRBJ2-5,CASSFGLAGDIKETQYF,TGTGCCAGCAGCTTTGGGCTAGCGGGGGATATAAAAGAGACCCAGTACTTC
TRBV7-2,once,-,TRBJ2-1,CASSLVAGNYNEQFF,TGTGCCAGCAGCTTAGTAGCAGGGAACTACAATGAGCAGTTCTTC
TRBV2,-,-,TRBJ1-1,CAILIRDSGRNTEAFF,TGTGCCATCCTGATCCGGGACTCAGGGCGGAACACTGAAGCTTTCTTT
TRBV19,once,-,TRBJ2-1,CASRMGNEQFF,TGTGCCAGTAGAATGGGCAATGAGCAGTTCTTC
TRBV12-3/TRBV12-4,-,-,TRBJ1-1,CASRGGGYTEAFF,TGTGCCAGCAGAGGGGGGGGGTATACTGAAGCTTTCTTT
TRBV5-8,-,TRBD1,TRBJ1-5,CASSPGTGTSNQPQHF,TGTGCCAGCAGCCCCGGGACAGGGACGAGCAATCAGCCCCAGCATTTT
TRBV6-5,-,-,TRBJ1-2,CASSYSRVGASYGYTF,TGTGCCAGCAGTTACTCGAGGGTTGGGGCGAGCTATGGCTACACCTTC
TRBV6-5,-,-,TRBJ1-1,CASNQRQYTEAFF,TGTGCCAGCAACCAGAGACAGTACACTGAAGCTTTCTTT
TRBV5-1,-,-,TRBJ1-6,CASSFSGTGSYNSPLHF,TGCGCCAGCAGCTTCTCAGGAACAGGCTCCTATAATTCACCCCTCCACTTT
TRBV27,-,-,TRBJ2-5,CASSGAGETQYF,TGTGCCAGCAGCGGGGCGGGGGAGACCCAGTACTTC
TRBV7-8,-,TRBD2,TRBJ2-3,CASSQLTSVSTDTQYF,TGTGCCAGCAGCCAGCTGACTAGCGTAAGCACAGATACGCAGTATTTT
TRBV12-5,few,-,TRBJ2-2,CASGLVYRNTGELFF,TGTGCTAGTGGTTTGGTATACAGAAACACCGGGGAGCTGTTTTTT